This T cell receptor beta chain was documented in a study of technical replicates of blood from a handful of donors. CDR1 SNHLY and CDR2 FYNNEI come from the germline V gene. V shed 7 bases and J 6 bases; nucleotides not matched to a gene: 5. CDR3 length: 14 amino acids. Sequencing used immunoSEQ multiplex PCR; TCRdb keeps in-frame clones, though not all of them. The data contain tens of thousands of clones, roughly 94% of them singletons. Source material: T cells isolated from PBMCs. The clonotype was recovered from a human donor in good health. V usage is TRBV2 and J usage is TRBJ2-1; 11 bases fit TRBD1. This chain's CDR3 is CASIPGQGVNEQFF. The CDR3 DNA reads TGTGCCAGCATTCCGGGACAGGGGGTCAATGAGCAGTTCTTC.